The TCR beta chain described here comes from a study of cytomegalovirus exposure and HLA in healthy donors (dated by TCRdb to about 2017). About the investigation overall: An earlier analysis of 587 of the donors reported 250 to 350 Gb of sequence data and about 120 million unique TCR beta sequences obtained from some 200 million T cells. Approximately 300 gigabases of sequencing data and around 90 million unique TCR sequences made up an early release that covered 500 to 700 HLA-typed donors. The genetic ancestry cluster associated with self-reported Caucasian donors included roughly four fifths of the approximately 400 genotyped donors. The study aimed to test whether cataloging public T cell receptors could reveal signatures of past pathogen exposure. The T cell repertoires of some 670 subjects were profiled by immunosequencing and related to cytomegalovirus serostatus. Along with the roughly 700-subject first cohort, a separate validation cohort of over a hundred different subjects was used. To predict cytomegalovirus infection status, the study brought together high-throughput TCR immunosequencing, statistical association of individual TCRs with disease status, and machine learning. A later analysis re-analyzed previously published TCR beta repertoires from roughly 630 donors and added high-resolution HLA genotyping to study TCR occurrence patterns. Rather than using new phenotypic data, the later analysis identified candidate immune exposures from TCR beta sequences and from how often those sequences occurred across donors. In an earlier analysis of several hundred of the donors, high-throughput TCR beta sequencing was used to judge whether each TCR beta V gene segment behaved as functional or pseudogenic. Donor age, sex, ethnicity and CMV serostatus were compiled alongside the repertoire data. A later genetic analysis took genome-wide SNP genotypes for about three fifths of the 666 donors and used that subset as a discovery cohort. Every discovery cohort repertoire had been produced on one sequencing platform. HLA typing covered class I and class II loci at four-digit resolution. Typing coverage varied by locus: about 629-630 donors for A, B, C, DRB1 and DQB1; roughly 520 for DQA1; more than 600 for DPA1; fewer than 480 for DPB1. A few DR-DQ haplotypes were treated as single units for association and clustering because of strong linkage in the cohort. On average, 235,054 unique TCR beta nucleotide sequences were sequenced per donor among some 420 genotyped donors of the cohort, with roughly a sixth of those sequences being non-productive.

Library construction relied on the immunoSEQ multiplex PCR assay. The multiplex PCR relied on a mix of 60 forward primers for TCR Vbeta segments and 13 reverse primers for TCR Jbeta segments. The CDR3 region of rearranged TCR beta genes was amplified from genomic DNA by a multiplex PCR assay. On the Illumina HiSeq System, the amplified TCR beta libraries were sequenced as 87-base-pair reads. For the original study's pipeline: In a later analysis, 70 million to 95 million unique TCR beta chains were counted across the roughly 700 repertoires, and roughly 11 million of these chains were shared by at least two donors. A nearest-neighbor algorithm error-corrected the raw reads and collapsed the reads into unique sequences, merging closely related sequences to remove PCR and sequencing errors. V, D and J gene segments were assigned by aligning CDR3 sequences to IMGT reference sequences. For a sequence to be retained, a match of at least six nucleotides was required to both a V gene segment and a J gene segment. Rearrangements were called productive when the CDR3 lacked stop codons and stayed in frame with V and J; all others were non-productive. CDR3 was defined according to IMGT convention as the region running from the second conserved V-encoded cysteine to the conserved J-encoded phenylalanine. Sequences without an unambiguous match to a single V gene segment were excluded from the earlier analysis of 587 of the donors. An earlier analysis of fewer than 750 of the donors classified V segments as functional when productive rearrangements were above 56.7% and as segregating when the standard deviation between donors was above 5%. To diagnose cytomegalovirus status from the catalog of TCR beta chain sequences, a statistical classification framework was built. In a later analysis, TCR nucleotide sequences were compared against IMGT/GENE-DB human TR gene sequences so that V and J genes could be assigned. The TCRdist pipeline was used in a later analysis to assign CDR3 sequences and most-parsimonious VDJ recombination scenarios. A later analysis defined each TCR beta chain by its CDR3 amino acid sequence plus V-gene family, and excluded reads lacking a unique V-gene family. A later analysis removed 592 highly shared, low-generation-probability nucleotide sequences to deal with suspected cross-contamination and a sequencing artifact. In a later analysis, a clonal expansion index for each public chain was calculated from normalized within-repertoire ranks of inferred template counts. A later analysis computed generation probabilities with a VDJ recombination model fitted to out-of-frame rearrangements, and checked the results against IGoR. In a later analysis, TCR-TCR, TCR-HLA and TCR-CMV co-occurrence was scored with hypergeometric tests, and a repertoire-size bias correction was applied to TCR pairs. To estimate false discovery rates, a later analysis permuted the HLA or CMV assignments 20 times. In a later analysis, co-occurring TCRs were grouped using DBSCAN, and TCRdist sequence similarity was added for clustering within HLA-allele-positive subsets. Co-occurrence clustering excluded repertoires with fewer than 30,000 or more than 120,000 public chains, plus five with anomalous nucleotide sharing. Held by TCRdb, this immuneACCESS table contains in-frame sequences only and omits some clones. Under half of the omission traces to an unresolved V gene where checked; the cause of the rest is unknown. That table is the source of V, J and clone size, and D and trimming were worked out from the DNA. This sample gives around 95,000 clones in total; approximately 80% of them show up just once. Of the sample, under 4.5% is held by the ten largest clones.

Study-wide findings and limitations: In the study, some 180 TCR beta chains were listed as associated with cytomegalovirus. Presence/absence analyses assumed roughly uniform sequencing depth across donors, an assumption that may not hold. A later analysis found that most CMV-associated TCR beta chains appeared HLA-restricted, with HLA associations seemingly driven largely by CMV exposure. In an earlier analysis of around 600 of the donors, most TCR beta V segments were observed in productive rearrangements about 87% or about 30% of the time, broadly matching IMGT annotations. The 87-base-pair reads could not distinguish some IMGT-functional V segments, including TRBV6-2 and TRBV6-3, so those segments were excluded. According to the authors, the approach could potentially be generalized to other disease states and immunological phenotypes. Most TCR sequences were seen in very few donors, while some public TCRs were found in many individuals. In a later analysis, HLA-associated TCR beta chains showed more clonal expansion and lower generation probabilities than non-associated chains that were equally common. A later analysis associated about 17,000 TCR beta sequences with specific HLA alleles at a false discovery rate of 0.05. V-gene and J-gene trimming of TCR beta chains was associated with a missense DCLRE1C variant in a later genetic analysis, and the association was replicated in an independent cohort. When HLA alleles, especially DR and DQ, strongly co-occurred, attributing TCR associations to individual alleles was difficult. Linkage disequilibrium might explain the correlated functional status among segregating V segments, but an unknown experimental factor could not be excluded. The only immune exposure information available for the cohort was CMV serostatus. A later genetic analysis reported fewer N-insertions in productive TCRs among donors in an Asian-associated ancestry cluster than the roughly 640-donor mean. HLA typing was unavailable for some donors at each locus, so association tests used only the typed subset. Three of the identified cytomegalovirus-associated TCR beta chains were confirmed in vitro to be specific for cytomegalovirus antigens. A later analysis found that TCR association rates varied across HLA loci, with DRB1 alleles showing the most associated TCRs and HLA-C alleles the fewest. A group of highly shared sequence variants was considered likely to be a technical artifact of the sequencing pipeline. Several of the top co-occurrence clusters appeared to be linked to parvovirus B19, influenza, CMV and Epstein-Barr virus, according to a later analysis. A further reported finding was that TCR beta sequences accurately predicted the HLA-A and HLA-B alleles for most subjects in the first cohort. This cohort had only TCR beta chains sequenced, and the lack of alpha or paired-chain data limited which features could be detected. The earlier analysis of approximately 590 of the donors excluded around 17 rarely observed V segments, including chromosome 9 orphons, because counts were too low. In both the original and validation cohorts, the classifier was reported to diagnose cytomegalovirus status with high specificity and sensitivity.

V gives up 3 bases and J gives up 0 bases, and the segment between their germline ends measures 6 bases. The CDR3 sequence holds 13 residues, the cysteine and phenylalanine included. Just CDR3 DNA is preserved here, 39 bases in frame from base 1. The germline V gene yields MDHEN for CDR1 and SYDVKM for CDR2. The cohort consisted of approximately 690 healthy bone marrow donors. All cohort members were sampled while nominally healthy, although unrecorded immune exposures were likely present. The donor tested CMV seropositive, placing the donor among the 250 to 350 seropositive members of the cohort. A peripheral blood sample was collected from each donor, and TCR beta sequencing was performed on peripheral blood mononuclear cells. Genomic DNA was extracted from the blood cell samples with the Qiagen DNeasy Blood Extraction Kit. Turning to this clone: Its recognized antigen is unknown. No base qualities exist here, and no much larger clone lies one base off it.

The V and J genes are TRBV28 and TRBJ2-7; a confident D gene designation cannot be given. This TCR came from a female donor in good health and CMV-seropositive. The sequenced material came from PBMCs. The CDR3 amino acid sequence is: CASSFQYSYEQYF. The nucleotide sequence is given as TGTGCCAGCAGTTTTCAGTACTCCTACGAGCAGTACTTC.